This T cell receptor (beta chain) was retrieved from a study of T cells in localized non-small cell lung cancer. Regarding the study as a whole: Adjacent lung was found to contain a median roughly 50 of the top 100 tumor clones. Tumor samples were not multi-region, leaving intratumor heterogeneity unexcluded.

Trimming removed 7 bases at V and 7 bases at J, with 17 bases between. The CDR3 sequence is 13 residues long. CDR1 MDHEN and CDR2 SYDVKM come from the germline V gene. This clone was counted a few times. What it binds is not known. Profiling relied on immunoSEQ multiplex PCR, and the TCRdb table lists in-frame clones only, not all of them. The sample contains a few thousand clones, 25% to 35% of which appear only once. The sequence was collected from a man aged 40-75 years with stage III squamous cell lung carcinoma. The sample was lung tumor tissue, taken before any cancer treatment. The genes are TRBV28 and TRBJ2-7; tentative D call: TRBD2 (6 bases). CDR3 region: CASNPGGTSEQYF. The CDR3 DNA is TGTGCCAGCAACCCCGGGGGTACCTCAGAGCAGTACTTC.